Here is one T cell receptor (beta chain) with its context. There is no known antigen for this receptor. No per-base quality is available; no much larger clone lies one base away. Preparation of the library involved the immunoSEQ multiplex PCR assay. The multiplex PCR relied on a mix of 60 forward primers for TCR Vbeta segments and 13 reverse primers for TCR Jbeta segments. The CDR3 region of rearranged TCR beta genes was amplified from genomic DNA by a multiplex PCR assay. The Illumina HiSeq System was used to sequence the amplified TCR beta libraries as 87-base-pair reads. The published analysis was carried out like this. A later analysis tallied roughly 78 million unique TCR beta chains across the approximately 670 repertoires, and about 10 million of those chains were shared by two or more donors. A nearest-neighbor algorithm error-corrected the raw reads and collapsed the reads into unique sequences, merging closely related sequences to remove PCR and sequencing errors. To assign V, D and J gene segments, CDR3 sequences were aligned to IMGT reference sequences. For a sequence to be retained, a match of at least six nucleotides was required to both a V gene segment and a J gene segment. A rearrangement was called productive if the CDR3 had no stop codons and remained in frame with V and J, and every other rearrangement was called non-productive. CDR3 was defined by IMGT convention, running from the second conserved V-encoded cysteine to the conserved J-encoded phenylalanine. The earlier analysis of about 620 of the donors excluded sequences that lacked an unambiguous match to a single V gene segment. An earlier analysis of fewer than 750 of the donors classified V segments as functional when productive rearrangements were above 56.7% and as segregating when the standard deviation between donors was above 5%. A statistical classification framework was developed to diagnose cytomegalovirus status using the catalog of TCR beta chain sequences. V and J gene assignment, in a later analysis, came from comparing TCR nucleotide sequences with IMGT/GENE-DB human TR gene sequences. A later analysis assigned CDR3 sequences and most-parsimonious VDJ recombination scenarios with the TCRdist pipeline. In a later analysis, each TCR beta chain was defined by its CDR3 amino acid sequence together with its V-gene family, and reads without a unique V-gene family were excluded. In a later analysis, 450 to 600 highly shared, low-generation-probability nucleotide sequences were removed to address suspected cross-contamination and a sequencing artifact. In a later analysis, a clonal expansion index for each public chain was calculated from normalized within-repertoire ranks of inferred template counts. In a later analysis, generation probabilities were computed with a VDJ recombination model fitted to out-of-frame rearrangements, and the resulting probabilities were checked against IGoR. A later analysis scored TCR-TCR, TCR-HLA and TCR-CMV co-occurrence with hypergeometric tests, applying a repertoire-size bias correction to TCR pairs. To estimate false discovery rates, a later analysis permuted the HLA or CMV assignments 20 times. In a later analysis, co-occurring TCRs were grouped with DBSCAN, and TCRdist sequence similarity was added when clustering was performed within HLA-allele-positive subsets. Repertoires with fewer than 30,000 or more than 120,000 public chains, plus five repertoires with anomalous nucleotide sharing, were excluded from co-occurrence clustering. Imported from immuneACCESS, the table was reduced by TCRdb to in-frame sequences with V and J called. These copies leave out some clones; in studies compared against another copy, an unresolved V gene accounts for under half, and the cause of the remainder is not known. The DNA gave D and trimming, while V, J and clone size come from that table. Counted in this sample were 150,000 to 200,000 clones; 70% to 80% of them appeared once. Together, the top ten hold 1.4% to 1.5% of the sample.

Measured from the cysteine to the phenylalanine, the CDR3 is 15 residues long. The CDR3 DNA has 45 bases and is translated from base 1. The germline V and J ends show losses of 6 bases and 7 bases respectively, and no gene match explains 11 bases of the junction. Per the germline V gene (reference sequence), SEHNR is the CDR1 and FQNEAQ is the CDR2. The record originates from a study of cytomegalovirus exposure and HLA in healthy donors (dated by TCRdb to 2017 to 2019). Study-wide context: According to an earlier analysis of several hundred of the donors, about 179 million T cells yielded some 120 million unique TCR beta sequences and approximately 300 Gb of sequence data. A later genetic analysis used genome-wide SNP genotypes for about three fifths of the 666 donors, treating that subset as a discovery cohort. In an earlier analysis of a few hundred of the donors, high-throughput TCR beta sequencing was used to judge whether each TCR beta V gene segment behaved as functional or pseudogenic. Donor age, sex, ethnicity and CMV serostatus were compiled together with the repertoire data. Rather than using new phenotypic data, the later analysis identified candidate immune exposures from TCR beta sequences and from how often those sequences occurred across donors. All discovery cohort repertoires had been generated on a single sequencing platform. In addition to the first cohort of 650 to 750 subjects, a separate validation cohort of 120 different subjects was used. Across under 500 genotyped donors of the cohort, an average of roughly 250,000 unique TCR beta nucleotide sequences per donor were sequenced, and 15% to 20% of those sequences were non-productive. The number of typed donors differed by locus: roughly 629-640 for A, B, C, DRB1 and DQB1; 522 for DQA1; approximately 610 for DPA1; and approximately 450 for DPB1. Because of strong linkage in the cohort, a handful of DR-DQ haplotypes were treated as single units for association and clustering. To study patterns of TCR occurrence, a later analysis re-analyzed previously published TCR beta repertoires from 500 to 850 donors and added high-resolution HLA genotyping. An early release that covered approximately 600 HLA-typed donors contained approximately 300 gigabases of sequencing data and tens of millions of unique TCR sequences. Using immunosequencing, the study profiled T cell repertoires from 500 to 800 subjects and related those repertoires to cytomegalovirus serostatus. Of the 300 to 500 genotyped donors, 65% to 90% were placed in the genetic ancestry cluster associated with self-reported Caucasian donors. The study aimed to test whether cataloging public T cell receptors could reveal signatures of past pathogen exposure. Class I and class II HLA loci were covered by the typing at four-digit resolution. The study combined high-throughput TCR immunosequencing, statistical association of individual TCRs with disease status, and machine learning to predict cytomegalovirus infection status. General conclusions and limits of the study: Because some donors lacked HLA typing at each locus, the association tests relied only on the typed subset. In vitro tests confirmed that a few of the cytomegalovirus-associated TCR beta chains recognize cytomegalovirus antigens. A later analysis found that most CMV-associated TCR beta chains appeared HLA-restricted, with HLA associations seemingly driven largely by CMV exposure. Some IMGT-functional V segments, including TRBV6-2 and TRBV6-3, could not be told apart with the 87-base-pair reads, so those segments were excluded. A further reported finding was that TCR beta sequences accurately predicted the HLA-A and HLA-B alleles for most subjects in the first cohort. Specific HLA alleles were associated with 15,000 to 20,000 TCR beta sequences at a false discovery rate of 0.05 in a later analysis. A later analysis found that HLA-associated TCR beta chains were more clonally expanded and had lower generation probabilities than equally common non-associated chains. Immune exposure information for the cohort was limited to CMV serostatus. In an earlier analysis of roughly 500 of the donors, most TCR beta V segments appeared in productive rearrangements about 87% or about 30% of the time, broadly matching IMGT annotations. In both the original and validation cohorts, the classifier was reported to diagnose cytomegalovirus status with high specificity and sensitivity. Most TCR sequences were observed very rarely across donors, whereas some public TCRs were present in many individuals. The sequencing pipeline was judged likely to have produced a cluster of highly shared sequence variants as a technical artifact. When HLA alleles, especially DR and DQ, strongly co-occurred, TCR associations were difficult to assign to individual alleles. Only TCR beta chains were sequenced in this cohort, and the absence of alpha or paired-chain data limited detectable features. Presence/absence analyses assumed roughly uniform sequencing depth across donors, an assumption that may not hold. The study listed 150 to 200 TCR beta chains as associated with cytomegalovirus. The authors suggested that the approach could potentially be extended to other disease states and immunological phenotypes. A later analysis reported that several top co-occurrence clusters appeared linked to parvovirus B19, influenza, CMV and Epstein-Barr virus. In a later analysis, TCR association rates were found to vary across HLA loci, with the most associated TCRs seen for DRB1 alleles and the fewest for HLA-C alleles. In a later genetic analysis, a missense DCLRE1C variant was associated with V-gene and J-gene trimming of TCR beta chains, and the association was replicated in an independent cohort. Correlated functional status among segregating V segments might be attributable to linkage disequilibrium, but an unknown experimental factor could not be ruled out. Fewer than 20 rarely observed V segments, including chromosome 9 orphons, were excluded from the earlier analysis of 550 to 700 of the donors because counts were too low. According to a later genetic analysis, donors in an Asian-associated ancestry cluster had fewer N-insertions in productive TCRs than the roughly 700-donor mean.

The cohort consisted of 600 or so healthy bone marrow donors. At the time of sampling, all cohort members were nominally healthy, though unrecorded immune exposures were likely present. The donor was CMV seronegative and was included in the group of 352 seronegative cohort members. Every donor gave a peripheral blood sample, and the peripheral blood mononuclear cells from that sample were used for TCR beta sequencing. Genomic DNA was extracted from the blood cell samples with the Qiagen DNeasy Blood Extraction Kit. The V gene is TRBV7-9 and the J gene is TRBJ1-3; 8 nucleotides in the junction match TRBD1. This TCR was sampled from a male donor in good health and CMV-seronegative. The sequenced sample was PBMCs. The bases are TGTGCCAGCAGAGGACAGGGCCCTTCGGGGAACACCATATATTTT. Its translation is CASRGQGPSGNTIYF.